These 22 T cell receptor beta chains share one sample of origin, sequenced in a study of T-cell reconstitution after alpha-beta-depleted transplantation in children. Molecular barcoding with unique molecular identifiers was used for the TCRbeta library. A single record per CDR3 protein comes from TCRdb applying MiXCR to the PCR reads. The table records roughly 570,000 distinct CDR3 sequences, roughly 27% of them present only once. Sequences were derived from PBMCs, sampled before TCRalphabeta/CD19-depleted stem cell transplant. The source of these receptors is a boy under three years old with Wiskott-Aldrich syndrome, due to receive a stem cell transplant.

This clonotype was observed a few times. The CDR3 is CASSDGFAGSYNEQFF. CDR3 nucleotide sequence: TGTGCCAGCAGCGACGGCTTTGCGGGGTCCTACAATGAGCAGTTCTTC. The rearrangement links TRBV7-9 to TRBJ2-1; D may be TRBD2 (6 bases). Trimming took 5 bases from V and 1 from J, leaving 15 bases between them. CDR3 size: 16 residues. The germline V gene encodes CDR1 SEHNR and CDR2 FQNEAQ (reference sequence).

This clonotype was seen more than once but under ten times. The chain carries TRBV6-1 and TRBJ2-7, with TRBD1 matching over 7 bases. Germline loops: CDR1 MNHNS, CDR2 SASEGT. This CDR3 spans 13 amino acids. Germline trimming cut 9 bases from V and 1 base from J; bases unmatched to any gene: 6. In nucleotides, the CDR3 is TGTGCCAGTGCACGGACAGGTTCCTACGAGCAGTACTTC. Amino acids: CASARTGSYEQYF.

The chain is built from TRBV18 and TRBJ2-7, with 8 bases that match TRBD2. V shed 4 bases and J 0 bases; nucleotides not matched to a gene: 5. Germline lookup yields CDR1 KGHSH and CDR2 LQKENI. The CDR3 is made up of 15 amino acids. In DNA, the CDR3 is TGTGCCAGCTCACTGAAGCGGGAGCCCTCCTACGAGCAGTACTTC. This encodes CASSLKREPSYEQYF. Combining the CDR3 with reference TRBV18 and TRBJ2-7 gives the whole variable domain NAGVMQNPRHLVRRRGQEARLRCSPMKGHSHVYWYRQLPEEGLKFMVYLQKENIIDESGMPKERFSAEFPKEGPSILRIQQVVRGDSAAYFCASSLKREPSYEQYFGPGTRLTVT.

The V call is TRBV5-1, the J call TRBJ2-1; 15 nucleotides match TRBD2. V shed 1 base and J 9 bases; nucleotides not matched to a gene: 14. Germline CDR1 is SGHRS and CDR2 is YFSETQ. The CDR3 consists of 19 residues. The CDR3 protein is CASSLFSGLAGGWDPEQFF. In DNA, the CDR3 is TGCGCCAGCAGCTTGTTCTCGGGACTAGCGGGAGGCTGGGACCCTGAGCAGTTCTTC.

This clonotype showed up just a few times. The J gene is TRBJ1-3, the V gene TRBV28, with a tentative D call TRBD1 (5 bases). Trimming stripped 5 bases from V and 2 bases from J, with 13 bases between. Germline CDR1 and CDR2: MDHEN and SYDVKM. The CDR3 covers 15 residues. The CDR3 here is CASSLLAGPGNTIYF. CDR3 DNA: TGTGCCAGCAGTCTCCTTGCAGGGCCTGGAAACACCATATATTTT. The variable domain in full, completed from reference TRBV28 and TRBJ1-3, reads DVKVTQSSRYLVKRTGEKVFLECVQDMDHENMFWYRQDPGLGLRLIYFSYDVKMKEKGDIPEGYSVSREKKERFSLILESASTNQTSMYLCASSLLAGPGNTIYFGEGSWLTVV.

The chain has TRBV12-3 or TRBV12-4 and TRBJ2-2, with D tentatively TRBD2 (7 bases). V was clipped by 2 bases and J by 0 bases, with 10 bases between them. This CDR3 region has 16 residues. The CDR3 DNA reads TGTGCCAGCAGTTTAATAGGGGGGGCGAACACCGGGGAGCTGTTTTTT. Amino acid sequence: CASSLIGGANTGELFF.

The chain combines TRBV6-1 with TRBJ2-1, with TRBD2 matching over 12 bases. The length of the CDR3 is 13 residues. Germline CDR1 is MNHNS and CDR2 is SASEGT. The V segment lost 7 bases and the J segment 9 bases; nucleotides outside the gene matches: 4. This chain's CDR3 is CASNKLAGGEQFF. The CDR3 nucleotides are TGTGCCAGCAATAAACTAGCGGGAGGTGAGCAGTTCTTC.

The rearrangement links TRBV29-1 to TRBJ2-3; 8 bases match TRBD2. Germline assignment: CDR1 SQVTM and CDR2 ANQGSEA. The CDR3 extends over 14 amino acids. V shed 8 bases and J 4 bases; nucleotides not matched to a gene: 11. Here the CDR3 reads CSSLGSGNSDTQYF. The CDR3 nucleotides read TGCAGCTCCCTTGGTAGCGGGAACTCAGATACGCAGTATTTT.

In this sample, this clonotype turned up a few times. The chain carries TRBV3-1 and TRBJ2-7; 15 bases are a match to TRBD2. The germline V gene encodes CDR1 LGHDT and CDR2 YNNKEL (reference sequence). The CDR3 covers 14 residues. Trimming removed 6 bases from V and 12 bases from J; junction bases left unmatched: 9. CDR3 coding DNA: TGTGCCAGCAGTCAACGGACTAGCGGGAGGGCCCTGTACTTC. It codes for CASSQRTSGRALYF.

The sample holds a few counts of this clonotype. DNA for the CDR3: TGTGCCGCTCGTAGACCGGGGGAAGAGTTGGACGAGCAGTACTTT. Protein: CAARRPGEELDEQYF. V and J are TRBV21-1 and TRBJ2-7; the table names TRBD1, a call not compared with the DNA. TRBV21-1 is annotated as a pseudogene. The CDR3 has 15 residues.

J is TRBJ2-1 and V is TRBV27; D is perhaps TRBD2 (6 bases). CDR1 is MNHEY and CDR2 is SMNVEV in the germline V gene (reference sequence). Trimming stripped 0 bases from V and 7 bases from J, with 19 bases between. The CDR3 covers 17 residues. The CDR3 sequence is CASSLSIFSAGKNEQFF. CDR3 sequence (DNA): TGTGCCAGCAGTTTATCGATCTTTTCTGCGGGAAAAAATGAGCAGTTCTTC.

This chain joins TRBV6-1 and TRBJ2-2; 7 positions match TRBD1. CDR1 and CDR2 from the germline V gene are MNHNS and SASEGT. The CDR3 totals 15 residues. The V segment lost 6 bases and the J segment 3 bases; nucleotides outside the gene matches: 7. The CDR3 DNA reads as TGTGCCAGCAGGCGGACAGGTTGGGACACCGGGGAGCTGTTTTTT. Protein: CASRRTGWDTGELFF.

J is TRBJ2-1 and V is TRBV20-1, with D possibly matching TRBD2 (5 bases). Per the germline V gene, CDR1 is DFQATT and CDR2 is SNEGSKA (reference sequence). The CDR3 covers 17 residues. V shed 0 bases and J shed 0 bases, with 15 bases lying between them. This chain's CDR3 is CSARDPGGRGSYNEQFF. Here the CDR3 DNA reads TGCAGTGCTAGAGATCCCGGCGGGCGCGGCTCCTACAATGAGCAGTTCTTC.

This clonotype came up a few times. This chain links TRBV6-1 with TRBJ2-1; no definite D call. Germline V gene sequence: CDR1 MNHNS, CDR2 SASEGT. V was clipped by 4 bases and J by 10 bases, with 14 bases between them. CDR3 length equals 13 residues. This CDR3 is CASSGDIFGEQFF. The CDR3, as DNA: TGTGCCAGCAGTGGGGATATATTTGGAGAGCAGTTCTTC.

This clonotype was seen more than once but under ten times. J is TRBJ2-1 and V is TRBV12-3 or TRBV12-4; D might be TRBD2 (5 bases). This CDR3 comprises 14 residues. Trimming pared 3 bases from V and 5 bases from J, leaving 11 bases between. CDR3 loop: CASSFLRADNEQFF. CDR3 bases: TGTGCCAGCAGTTTTTTGCGGGCTGACAATGAGCAGTTCTTC.

J is TRBJ2-7 and V is TRBV12-3 or TRBV12-4; D is unresolved. Trimming shortened V by 3 bases and J by 2 bases, and 20 bases separated the two germline ends. The CDR3 is made up of 17 amino acids. The CDR3 protein is CASSFSQTSWYTYEQYF. CDR3 DNA sequence: TGTGCCAGCAGTTTTAGCCAGACCAGCTGGTATACCTACGAGCAGTACTTC.

This rearrangement joins TRBV27 to TRBJ1-5, with D tentatively TRBD1 (6 bases). V was trimmed by 2 bases and J by 4 bases, leaving 18 bases between them. The CDR3 runs to 17 residues. Germline CDR1 is MNHEY and CDR2 is SMNVEV (reference sequence). In DNA form, the CDR3 reads TGTGCCAGCAGTTTACGGAGCCCAGGGGCCCAAAATCAGCCCCAGCATTTT. Translated: CASSLRSPGAQNQPQHF.

The rearrangement links TRBV5-1 to TRBJ1-1, with D possibly being TRBD1 (5 bases). V lost 3 bases and J lost 5, with 17 bases in between. From germline, CDR1 is SGHRS and CDR2 YFSETQ. There are 15 residues in the CDR3. The CDR3 loop reads CASSSLAGRETEAFF. The DNA of the CDR3 is TGCGCCAGCAGCTCCCTGGCAGGGCGGGAGACTGAAGCTTTCTTT.

This clonotype was seen more than once but under ten times. J is TRBJ2-1 and V is TRBV11-1; 7 bases are shared with TRBD1. V dropped 1 base and J dropped 5; count of bases not matched to a gene: 14. The CDR3 has 18 residues. Looked up from germline, CDR1 is SGHAT and CDR2 is FQDESV (reference sequence). The CDR3 loop is CASSLERLTGKVHNEQFF. Here the CDR3 DNA reads TGTGCCAGCAGCTTAGAGCGGTTGACAGGGAAGGTGCACAATGAGCAGTTCTTC.

The chain carries TRBV10-3 and TRBJ2-7; 7 bases map to TRBD2. The CDR3 is 15 amino acids. The trim removed 0 bases at V and 3 bases at J, leaving 5 bases unmatched. Germline CDR1 is ENHRY and CDR2 is SYGVKD. CDR3 protein: CAISESGLEDYEQYF. Written as DNA, the CDR3 is TGTGCCATCAGTGAGTCCGGACTAGAAGACTACGAGCAGTACTTC.

V and J are TRBV18 and TRBJ2-7, with 8 bases that match TRBD1. This CDR3 has 16 residues. V lost 2 bases, J lost 3 bases, and 9 bases stayed unmatched. Germline V CDR1 and CDR2: KGHSH, LQKENI. The CDR3 here is CASSPNSGTGNYEQYF. The CDR3 DNA sequence: TGTGCCAGCTCACCAAATTCCGGGACAGGAAACTACGAGCAGTACTTC.

This clonotype was counted between two and nine times. CDR3 protein: CASSAEDGRTDTQYF. In nucleotides, the CDR3 is TGTGCCAGCAGCGCCGAAGACGGGAGAACAGATACGCAGTATTTT. The chain links TRBV9 to TRBJ2-3; D is possibly TRBD2 (6 bases). Germline V gene lookup returns CDR1 SGDLS and CDR2 YYNGEE. The ends were cut back, 3 bases at V and 3 bases at J, with 14 bases in the middle. The CDR3 totals 15 residues.